What follows describes a single T cell receptor (beta chain). Its antigen remains unidentified. V was pared by 8 bases and J by 0 bases, with 7 bases of the junction left unmatched. CDR3 length: 14 residues. Germline lookup yields CDR1 MNHEY and CDR2 SVGAGI. Authors' processing steps: Junction-only sequences produced by ImmunoSEQ had no quality scores, so filtering differed. Profiled with immunoSEQ multiplex PCR; TCRdb holds only in-frame clones, not every one. The DNA gave D and trimming, while V, J and clone size come from that table. The repertoire holds roughly 510,000 clones, with about three quarters as singletons. The data stem from a study of shared clonotypes between healthy human individuals. General study results and limits: Represented genetic and exposure-history diversity was restricted by having few donors.

Unsorted samples used approximately 87 million PBMCs for genomic DNA. The chain recombines TRBV6-5 with TRBJ2-7, with 7 bases matching TRBD2. The clonotype originates from a woman between 40 and 50 years old in good health. Some clones in this sample may be carry-over from other donors' samples. Source material: PBMCs. The chain's CDR3 is CASGGDPTSYEQYF. CDR3 nucleotide sequence: TGTGCCAGCGGGGGGGACCCGACCTCCTACGAGCAGTACTTC.